Below are 13 T cell receptor beta chains sequenced from a single sample in a study of CD8+CD57+ T cells in acquired aplastic anemia. Both TCR beta VDJ combination and CDR3 sequence profiling were carried out. Genomic DNA was the template for this profiling. TCRdb reprocessed the reads via MiXCR and lists one record per CDR3 protein. This table has 150,000 to 180,000 distinct CDR3 sequences, approximately 52% appearing once. Only patients with CD8+CD57+ cell expansion on flow cytometry were chosen for sequencing. Sequencing was done on a sample of sorted CD4+, CD8+, or CD8+CD57+ T cells (not recorded which) from PBMCs. The receptors originated from a human donor with aplastic anemia.

This clonotype has a count of ten or more. The chain combines TRBV12-3 or TRBV12-4 with TRBJ2-3; TRBD2 matches at 7 bases. This CDR3 has 14 residues. V was clipped by 5 bases and J by 2 bases; unmatched bases: 4. The CDR3 is CASSERGTTDTQYF. CDR3 sequence (DNA): TGTGCCAGCAGTGAGCGGGGTACCACAGATACGCAGTATTTT.

The sample holds many counts of this clonotype. The CDR3 loop is CASSSVGLAISGANVLTF. The CDR3 DNA is TGTGCCAGCAGCTCCGTGGGACTAGCGATCTCTGGGGCCAACGTCCTGACTTTC. This rearrangement joins TRBV7-9 to TRBJ2-6, with 10 bases matching TRBD2. After removal of 4 bases from V and 0 bases from J, the junction contained 6 bases not matched to a gene. Germline V gene data show CDR1 as SEHNR and CDR2 as FQNEAQ (reference sequence). The CDR3 length is 18 residues.

J is TRBJ1-6 and V is TRBV2; D perhaps matches TRBD1 (6 bases). In germline, CDR1 is SNHLY, CDR2 FYNNEI. Trimming pared 6 bases from V and 13 bases from J, leaving 16 bases between. The CDR3 length is 13 residues. This CDR3 is CASRGRGGSPLHF. DNA of the CDR3: TGTGCCAGCAGAGGCAGGGGAGGTTCTCCCCTCCACTTT.

The chain combines TRBV12-3 or TRBV12-4 with TRBJ1-4; maybe TRBD1 (6 bases). The CDR3 is made up of 15 amino acids. With 4 bases removed from V and 3 bases from J, the gap between germline ends came to 12 bases. The CDR3 region has the DNA TGTGCCAGCAGTTCAAGGGGGTGGCCTAATGAAAAACTGTTTTTT. Translated, it gives CASSSRGWPNEKLFF.

In this sample, this clonotype turned up many times. This chain joins TRBV4-1 and TRBJ1-1; 10 nucleotides match TRBD1. V shed 1 base, J shed 5 bases, and the junction held 1 base outside the gene matches. This CDR3 comprises 14 residues. Germline lookup yields CDR1 MGHRA and CDR2 YSYEKL. CDR3 region: CASSQGQGATEAFF. CDR3 bases: TGCGCCAGCAGCCAAGGACAGGGGGCAACTGAAGCTTTCTTT.

The V gene is TRBV5-4, the J gene TRBJ1-6, with TRBD1 identical over 9 bases. Germline V lookup: CDR1 SGHNT, CDR2 YYREEE (reference sequence). The CDR3 is 15 residues long. The J segment lost 6 bases and the V segment lost 2 bases, leaving 3 bases of the junction unmatched. The CDR3 loop reads CASSLEQGANSPLHF. For the CDR3, the DNA is TGTGCCAGCAGCTTAGAACAGGGGGCTAATTCACCCCTCCACTTT.

This clonotype was counted many times. This rearrangement joins TRBV7-2 to TRBJ2-7; D is tentatively TRBD1 or TRBD2 (5 bases each). V lost 4 bases and J 0 bases, leaving 13 bases between the germline ends. The CDR3 runs 15 residues. Germline CDR1 is SGHTA and CDR2 is FQGNSA. The DNA of the CDR3 is TGTGCCAGCAGCTCGGGACGCGGGCTCTCCTACGAGCAGTACTTC. Translation gives CASSSGRGLSYEQYF.

The chain combines TRBV19 with TRBJ2-2; D may be TRBD1 (5 bases). The CDR3 sequence is 12 residues long. Germline assignment: CDR1 LNHDA and CDR2 SQIVND (reference sequence). Trimming took off 9 bases at V and 10 bases at J, with 15 bases between the two ends. CDR3 sequence reads: CASSHQGQELFF. The DNA of the CDR3 is TGTGCCAGCAGTCATCAGGGTCAGGAGCTGTTTTTT.

This clonotype was recorded at least ten times. This chain connects TRBV7-9 to TRBJ2-1; D remains ambiguous. V lost 2 bases to trimming and J lost 4 bases, with 12 bases between them. CDR1 is SEHNR, CDR2 FQNEAQ, per germline (reference sequence). CDR3 length: 15 amino acids. The CDR3 coding sequence is TGTGCCAGCAGCTTAAGTCGCCCTATTTACAATGAGCAGTTCTTC. This sequence encodes CASSLSRPIYNEQFF.

V gene TRBV20-1 combines with J gene TRBJ2-1; the match to TRBD1 covers 11 bases. The ends lost 6 bases at V and 3 bases at J; junction bases unmatched: 7. The CDR3 is 15 residues long. CDR1 DFQATT and CDR2 SNEGSKA come from the germline V gene (reference sequence). The DNA of the CDR3 is TGCAGTGCGACGGACAGGGGGCCAGACTACAATGAGCAGTTCTTC. Residues: CSATDRGPDYNEQFF.

The genes are TRBV15 and TRBJ2-1; D call uncertain. Germline CDR1 and CDR2: LNHNV and YYDKDF (reference sequence). V gave up 1 base and J gave up 5 bases, with 6 bases separating them. The CDR3 has 13 amino acids. In DNA form, the CDR3 reads TGTGCCACCAGCAGAGGGACCAACAATGAGCAGTTCTTC. Residues: CATSRGTNNEQFF. The full variable domain, in which reference TRBV15 and TRBJ2-1 provide the parts outside the CDR3, is DAMVIQNPRYQVTQFGKPVTLSCSQTLNHNVMYWYQQKSSQAPKLLFHYYDKDFNNEADTPDNFQSRRPNTSFCFLDIRSPGLGDTAMYLCATSRGTNNEQFFGPGTRLTVL.

There are many counts of this clonotype. The chain couples TRBV19 to TRBJ1-2; no firm D call. The CDR3 length is 15 residues. The V end was cut by 3 bases, the J end by 0 bases, with 11 bases between. Germline lookup yields CDR1 LNHDA and CDR2 SQIVND (reference sequence). CDR3 nucleotide sequence: TGTGCCAGTAGTATGGATGCCTATGCTAACTATGGCTACACCTTC. Translation gives CASSMDAYANYGYTF.

This clonotype was observed a few times. The chain has TRBV29-1 and TRBJ1-2, with no clear D. The germline V gene encodes CDR1 SQVTM and CDR2 ANQGSEA. V lost 6 bases to trimming and J lost 4 bases, with 15 bases between them. The CDR3 contains 13 residues. CDR3 region: CSVSGLGGYGYTF. DNA for the CDR3: TGCAGCGTCTCCGGGCTTGGAGGCTATGGCTACACCTTC.